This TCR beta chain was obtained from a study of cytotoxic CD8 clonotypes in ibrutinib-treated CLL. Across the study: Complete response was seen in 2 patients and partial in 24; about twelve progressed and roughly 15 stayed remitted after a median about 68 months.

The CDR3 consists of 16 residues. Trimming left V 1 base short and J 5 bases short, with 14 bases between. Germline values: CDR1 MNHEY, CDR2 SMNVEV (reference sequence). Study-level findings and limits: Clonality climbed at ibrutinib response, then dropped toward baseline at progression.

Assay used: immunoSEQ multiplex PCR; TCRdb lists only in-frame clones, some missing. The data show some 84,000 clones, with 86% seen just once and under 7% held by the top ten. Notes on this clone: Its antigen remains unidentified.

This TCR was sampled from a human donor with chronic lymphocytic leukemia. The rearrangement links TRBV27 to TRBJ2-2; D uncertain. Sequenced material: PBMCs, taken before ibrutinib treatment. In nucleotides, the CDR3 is TGTGCCAGCAGTTTATTTTGGCCGGTCGTTACCGGGGAGCTGTTTTTT. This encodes CASSLFWPVVTGELFF.